This entry concerns a single T cell receptor beta chain. Repertoires were generated with immunoSEQ multiplex PCR, while TCRdb's copy carries only in-frame clones and drops some. The sample has 2.5 million or so clones; roughly 92% are singletons. The record originates from a study of shared clonotypes between healthy human individuals. The germline CDR1 and CDR2 sequences are SGHTA and FQGTGA. This CDR3 contains 13 residues. With 3 bases removed from V and 2 bases from J, the gap between germline ends came to 6 bases. Sequenced sample: naive CD4+ T cells sorted from blood. Subset denoted: CD45RA+ positively selected. The sequence derives from a man between 18 and 29 years old in good health. This chain connects TRBV7-3 to TRBJ2-3, with a weak D call TRBD2 (5 bases). As DNA, the CDR3 is TGTGCCAGCAGCTTCGGGGTCACAGATACGCAGTATTTT. The encoded protein is CASSFGVTDTQYF.